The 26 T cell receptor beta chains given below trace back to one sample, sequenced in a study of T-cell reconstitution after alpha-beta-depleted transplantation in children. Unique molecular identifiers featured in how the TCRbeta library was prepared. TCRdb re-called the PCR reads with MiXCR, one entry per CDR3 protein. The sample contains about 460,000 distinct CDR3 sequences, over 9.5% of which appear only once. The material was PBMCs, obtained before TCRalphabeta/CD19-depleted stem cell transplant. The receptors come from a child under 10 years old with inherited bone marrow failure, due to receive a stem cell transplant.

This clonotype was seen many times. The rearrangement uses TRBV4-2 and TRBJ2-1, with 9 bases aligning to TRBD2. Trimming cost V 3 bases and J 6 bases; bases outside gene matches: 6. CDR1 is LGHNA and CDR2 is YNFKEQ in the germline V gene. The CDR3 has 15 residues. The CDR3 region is CASSHGAGGSNEQFF. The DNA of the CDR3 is TGTGCCAGCAGCCACGGAGCGGGAGGTTCCAATGAGCAGTTCTTC.

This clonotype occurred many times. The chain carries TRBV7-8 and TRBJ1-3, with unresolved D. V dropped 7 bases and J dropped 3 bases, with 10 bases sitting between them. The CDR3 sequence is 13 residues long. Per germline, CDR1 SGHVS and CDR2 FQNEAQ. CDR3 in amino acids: CASKTGRGNTIYF. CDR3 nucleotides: TGTGCCAGCAAGACGGGCCGTGGAAACACCATATATTTT.

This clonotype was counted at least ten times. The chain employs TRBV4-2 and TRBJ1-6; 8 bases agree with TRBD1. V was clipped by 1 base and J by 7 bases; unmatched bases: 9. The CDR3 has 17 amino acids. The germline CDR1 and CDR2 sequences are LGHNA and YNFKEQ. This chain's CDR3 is CASSQGKDRDPNSPLHF. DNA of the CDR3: TGTGCCAGCAGCCAAGGGAAGGACAGGGATCCCAATTCACCCCTCCACTTT.

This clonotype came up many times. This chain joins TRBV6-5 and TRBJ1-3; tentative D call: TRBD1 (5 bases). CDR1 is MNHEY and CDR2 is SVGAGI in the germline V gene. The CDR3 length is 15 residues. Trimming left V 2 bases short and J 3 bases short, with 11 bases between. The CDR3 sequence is CASSYQGRGGNTIYF. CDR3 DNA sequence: TGTGCCAGCAGTTACCAGGGAAGAGGTGGAAACACCATATATTTT.

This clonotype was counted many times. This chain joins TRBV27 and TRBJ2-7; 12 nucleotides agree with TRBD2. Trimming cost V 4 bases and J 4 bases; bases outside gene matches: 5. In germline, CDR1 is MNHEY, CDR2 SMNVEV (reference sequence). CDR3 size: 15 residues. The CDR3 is CASSSGLAGYYEQYF. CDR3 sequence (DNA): TGTGCCAGCAGTTCAGGACTAGCGGGGTATTACGAGCAGTACTTC.

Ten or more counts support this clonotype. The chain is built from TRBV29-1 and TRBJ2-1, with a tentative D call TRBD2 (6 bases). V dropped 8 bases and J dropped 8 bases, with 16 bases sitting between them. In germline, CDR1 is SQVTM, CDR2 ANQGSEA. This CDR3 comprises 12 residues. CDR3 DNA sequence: TGCAGCTGCGGGTCCCCGGGGGATGAGCAGTTCTTC. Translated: CSCGSPGDEQFF.

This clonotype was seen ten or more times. CDR3 nucleotides: TGCAGTGCTAGAGATTTGAGGATAGGGGAGACCCAGTACTTC. Amino acid sequence: CSARDLRIGETQYF. This chain connects TRBV20-1 to TRBJ2-5, with D unresolved. V gave up 0 bases and J gave up 5 bases, with 13 bases separating them. The CDR3 runs 14 residues. Germline V gene lookup returns CDR1 DFQATT and CDR2 SNEGSKA (reference sequence).

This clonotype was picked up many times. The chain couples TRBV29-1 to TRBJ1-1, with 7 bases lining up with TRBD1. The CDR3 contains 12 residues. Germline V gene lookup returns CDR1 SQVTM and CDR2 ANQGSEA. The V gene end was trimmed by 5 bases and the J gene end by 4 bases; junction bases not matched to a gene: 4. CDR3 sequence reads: CSVTQGSTEAFF. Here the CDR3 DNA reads TGCAGCGTTACACAGGGGAGCACTGAAGCTTTCTTT.

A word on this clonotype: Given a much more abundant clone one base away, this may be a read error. In DNA, the CDR3 is TGTGCCAGCAGTGCGAAACAGGGTTCCTACGACCAGTACTTC. It translates to CASSAKQGSYDQYF. The genes are TRBV28 and TRBJ2-7; D might be TRBD1 (6 bases). This CDR3 has 14 amino acids. The germline V gene encodes CDR1 MDHEN and CDR2 SYDVKM.

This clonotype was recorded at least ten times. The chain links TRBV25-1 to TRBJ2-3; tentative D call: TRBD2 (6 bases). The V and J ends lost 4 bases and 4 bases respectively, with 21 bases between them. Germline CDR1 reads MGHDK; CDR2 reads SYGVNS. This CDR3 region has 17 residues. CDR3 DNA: TGTGCCAGCAGTGCAACAATGGAGGGCCCTCTCGCAGATACGCAGTATTTT. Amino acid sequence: CASSATMEGPLADTQYF.

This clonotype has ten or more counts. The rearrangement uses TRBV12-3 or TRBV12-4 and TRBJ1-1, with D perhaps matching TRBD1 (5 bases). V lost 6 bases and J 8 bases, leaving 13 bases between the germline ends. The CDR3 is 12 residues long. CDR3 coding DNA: TGTGCCAGCAGCAGGGTTGTAACAGAAGCTTTCTTT. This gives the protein CASSRVVTEAFF.

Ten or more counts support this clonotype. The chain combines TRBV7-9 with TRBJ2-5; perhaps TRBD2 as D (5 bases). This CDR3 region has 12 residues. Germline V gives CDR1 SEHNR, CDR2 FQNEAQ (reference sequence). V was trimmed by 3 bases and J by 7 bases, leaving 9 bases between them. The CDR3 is CASSFYEGTQYF. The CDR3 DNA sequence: TGTGCCAGCAGCTTTTATGAGGGGACCCAGTACTTC.

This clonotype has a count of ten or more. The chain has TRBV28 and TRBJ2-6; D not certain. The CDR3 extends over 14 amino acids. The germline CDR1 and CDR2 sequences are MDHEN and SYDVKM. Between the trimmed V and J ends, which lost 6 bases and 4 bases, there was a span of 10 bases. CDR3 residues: CASRAPAGANVLTF. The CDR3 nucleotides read TGTGCCAGCAGGGCCCCGGCCGGGGCCAACGTCCTGACTTTC. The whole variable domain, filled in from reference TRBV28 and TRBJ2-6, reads DVKVTQSSRYLVKRTGEKVFLECVQDMDHENMFWYRQDPGLGLRLIYFSYDVKMKEKGDIPEGYSVSREKKERFSLILESASTNQTSMYLCASRAPAGANVLTFGAGSRLTVL.

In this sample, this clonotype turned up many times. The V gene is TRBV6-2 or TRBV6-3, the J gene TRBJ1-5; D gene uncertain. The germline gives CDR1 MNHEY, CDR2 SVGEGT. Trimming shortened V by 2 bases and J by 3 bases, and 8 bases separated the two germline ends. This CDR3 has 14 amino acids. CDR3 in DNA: TGTGCCAGCAGTTACACGACCTTCAATCAGCCCCAGCATTTT. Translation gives CASSYTTFNQPQHF.

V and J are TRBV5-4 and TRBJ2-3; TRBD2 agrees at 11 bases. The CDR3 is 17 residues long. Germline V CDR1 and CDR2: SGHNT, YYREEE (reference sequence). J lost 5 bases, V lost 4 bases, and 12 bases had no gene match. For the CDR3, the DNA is TGTGCCAGCAGCGCCATTGCTACTAGCGGGAGTGGAGATACGCAGTATTTT. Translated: CASSAIATSGSGDTQYF.

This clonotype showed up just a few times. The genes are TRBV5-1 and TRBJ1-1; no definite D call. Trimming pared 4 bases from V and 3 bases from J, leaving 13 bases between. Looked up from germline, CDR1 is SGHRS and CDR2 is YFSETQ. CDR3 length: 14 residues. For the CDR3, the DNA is TGCGCCAGCAGCCTGACGCTAGGATACACTGAAGCTTTCTTT. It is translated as CASSLTLGYTEAFF.

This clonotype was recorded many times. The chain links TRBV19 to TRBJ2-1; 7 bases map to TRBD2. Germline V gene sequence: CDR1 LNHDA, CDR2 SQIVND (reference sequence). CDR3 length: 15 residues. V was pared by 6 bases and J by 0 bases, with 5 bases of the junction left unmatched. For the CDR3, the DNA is TGTGCCAGTAGAGTCGGGAGGAGCTCCTACAATGAGCAGTTCTTC. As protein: CASRVGRSSYNEQFF.

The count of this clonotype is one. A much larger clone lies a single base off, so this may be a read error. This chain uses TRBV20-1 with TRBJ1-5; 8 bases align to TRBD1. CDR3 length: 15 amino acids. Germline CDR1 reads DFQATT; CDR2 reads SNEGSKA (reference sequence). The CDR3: CCARAWTGRYQPQHF. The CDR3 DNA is TGCTGTGCTAGAGCTTGGACAGGGAGGTATCAGCCCCAGCATTTT.

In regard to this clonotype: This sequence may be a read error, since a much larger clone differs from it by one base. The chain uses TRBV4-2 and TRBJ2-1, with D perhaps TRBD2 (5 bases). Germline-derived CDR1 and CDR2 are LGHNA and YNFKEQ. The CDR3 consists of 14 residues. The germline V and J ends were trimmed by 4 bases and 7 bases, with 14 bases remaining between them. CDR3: CASSRPIRGNEQFF. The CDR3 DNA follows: TGTGCCAGCAGCCGCCCTATACGGGGAAATGAGCAGTTCTTC.

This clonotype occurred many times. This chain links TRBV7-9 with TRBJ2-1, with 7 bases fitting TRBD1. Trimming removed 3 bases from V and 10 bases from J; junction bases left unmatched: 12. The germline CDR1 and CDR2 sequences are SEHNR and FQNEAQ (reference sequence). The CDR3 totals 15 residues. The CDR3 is CASSFGQGELREQFF. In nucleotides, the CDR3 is TGTGCCAGCAGCTTCGGCCAGGGGGAACTACGGGAGCAGTTCTTC. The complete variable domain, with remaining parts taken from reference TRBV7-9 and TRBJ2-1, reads DTGVSQNPRHKITKRGQNVTFRCDPISEHNRLYWYRQTLGQGPEFLTYFQNEAQLEKSRLLSDRFSAERPKGSFSTLEIQRTEQGDSAMYLCASSFGQGELREQFFGPGTRLTVL.

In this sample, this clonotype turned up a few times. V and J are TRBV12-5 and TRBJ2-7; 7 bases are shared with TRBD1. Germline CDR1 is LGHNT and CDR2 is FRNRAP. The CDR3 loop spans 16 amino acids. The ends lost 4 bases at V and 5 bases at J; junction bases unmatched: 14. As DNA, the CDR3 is TGTGCTAGTGGTTCCCCACCCTCGACAGGGTCTGACGAGCAGTACTTC. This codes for CASGSPPSTGSDEQYF.

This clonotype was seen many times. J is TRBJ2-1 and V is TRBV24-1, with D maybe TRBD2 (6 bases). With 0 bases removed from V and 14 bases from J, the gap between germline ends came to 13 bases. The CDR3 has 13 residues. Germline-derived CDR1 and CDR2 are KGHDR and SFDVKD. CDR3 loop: CATSDLPGSIEFF. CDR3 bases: TGTGCCACCAGTGATTTGCCCGGGAGTATAGAGTTCTTC.

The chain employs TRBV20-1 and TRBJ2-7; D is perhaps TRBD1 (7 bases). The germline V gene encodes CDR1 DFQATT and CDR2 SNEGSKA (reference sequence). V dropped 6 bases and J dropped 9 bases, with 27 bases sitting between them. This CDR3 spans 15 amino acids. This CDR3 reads CSALDREQPPGGQYF. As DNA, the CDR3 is TGCAGTGCCCTAGACAGGGAACAACCCCCCGGGGGGCAGTACTTC.

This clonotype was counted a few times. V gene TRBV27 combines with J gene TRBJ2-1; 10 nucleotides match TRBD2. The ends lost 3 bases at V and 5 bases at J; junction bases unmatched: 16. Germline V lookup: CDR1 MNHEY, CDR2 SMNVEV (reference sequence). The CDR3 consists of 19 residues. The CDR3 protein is CASSFRAPPGTSANNEQFF. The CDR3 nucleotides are TGTGCCAGCAGTTTCCGCGCACCCCCCGGGACTAGCGCCAACAATGAGCAGTTCTTC.

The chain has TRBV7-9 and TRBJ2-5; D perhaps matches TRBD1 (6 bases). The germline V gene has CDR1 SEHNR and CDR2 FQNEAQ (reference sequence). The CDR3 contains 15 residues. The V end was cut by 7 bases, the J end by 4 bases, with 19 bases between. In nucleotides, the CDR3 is TGTGCCAGCATCCCCCGGGACATCGGAGGAGAGACCCAGTACTTC. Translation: CASIPRDIGGETQYF.

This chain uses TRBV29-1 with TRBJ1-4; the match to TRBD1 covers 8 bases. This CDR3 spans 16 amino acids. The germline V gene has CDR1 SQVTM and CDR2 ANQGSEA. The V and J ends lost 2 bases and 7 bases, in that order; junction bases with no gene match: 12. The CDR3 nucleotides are TGCAGCGTTGAATCGGGTCGGGGACAGGCGCGTGAAAAACTGTTTTTT. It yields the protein CSVESGRGQAREKLFF.